This entry describes one T cell receptor beta chain. Its specific antigen is unknown. These data are taken from a study of T cells expressing NK-cell markers (TCRdb year 2020). Some background on the complete study: Fewer than ten donors provided sorted CD3+CD56+NKG2C+, CD3+CD56+NKG2C- and CD3+CD56-NKG2C+ T-cell subsets, whose TCR beta-chain repertoires were profiled. Seven of the eight sequenced donors were HCMV-seropositive and one was HCMV-seronegative. Randomly selected healthy volunteers, three men and five women, were used as the eight sequenced donors. Illumina HiSeq 2000/2500, MiSeq or NextSeq was used to sequence libraries as 2 x 150 bp reads. General findings and caveats noted by the study authors: Those dominant clonotypes were again the most abundant among CD3+CD56-NKG2C+ cells in a handful of donors, at about 28.3-60.1%. Whether the expanded NKG2C-expressing T cell clones were specific for HCMV antigens was left unclear. In over five donors, the dominant CD3+CD56+NKG2C+ clonotypes were found to rank among the top 10 CD8+ clonotypes and to make up about 1.0-7.0% of CD8+ T cells.

HCMV-specific IgG was detected in serum with a commercial ELISA kit to determine HCMV serostatus. Peripheral blood mononuclear cells were isolated from blood by Ficoll density gradient centrifugation. The CDR3 has 15 amino acids, counting the end cysteine and phenylalanine. No DNA appears here. CDR1 and CDR2, per the germline V gene, are KGHDR and SFDVKD. TCRdb records Illumina HiSeq 2000 as the sequencer. The TCR beta cDNA libraries were made using 5'RACE template switching, a step that added both a universal primer site and unique molecular identifiers. Synthesis of cDNA was primed from the TCR beta constant segment and was followed by two consecutive PCR amplification steps. Turning to the authors' computational methods: MIGEC handled demultiplexing of the reads and grouping by UMI, while MiTCR was used to assemble and quantify clonotypes. To exclude erroneous sequences, only TCR cDNA sequences supported by at least two reads were retained. Downstream repertoire analysis used the tcR package, and clonotypes were matched across fractions by CDR3 nucleotide sequence plus V segment. VDJmatch was used to annotate antigen specificity against VDJdb, with one amino acid substitution allowed in CDR3. Each CDR3 protein sequence appears as one entry after TCRdb reprocessed the reads, and no DNA is included. What appears here as the V and J calls and clone size reflects TCRdb's work, not the paper's. This sample's table lists 450,000 to 600,000 distinct CDR3 sequences. The biggest ten clones account for roughly 3.5% of the sample.

Sequencing was done on a sample of blood T cells: a sorted CD56 or NKG2C T cell subset, CD4+ or CD8+ T cells, or bulk PBMC T cells (not recorded which). The TCR sequence derives from a man between 18 and 29 years old in good health. Donor details come from another sample of the same person, matched by shared clones. The chain is encoded by TRBV24-1 joined to TRBJ1-3. CDR3 protein: CATSDSEGFGNTIYF.